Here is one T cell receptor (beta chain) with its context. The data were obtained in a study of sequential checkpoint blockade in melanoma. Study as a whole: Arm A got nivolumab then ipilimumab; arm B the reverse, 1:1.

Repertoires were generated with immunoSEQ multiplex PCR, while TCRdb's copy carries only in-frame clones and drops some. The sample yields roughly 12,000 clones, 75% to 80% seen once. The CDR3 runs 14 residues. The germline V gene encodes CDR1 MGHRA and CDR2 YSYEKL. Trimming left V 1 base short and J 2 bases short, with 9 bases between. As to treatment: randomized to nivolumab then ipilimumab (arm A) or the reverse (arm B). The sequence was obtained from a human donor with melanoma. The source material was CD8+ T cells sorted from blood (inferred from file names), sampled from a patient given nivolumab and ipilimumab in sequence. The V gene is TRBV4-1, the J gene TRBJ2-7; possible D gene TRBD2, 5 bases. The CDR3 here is CASSQGLGTYEQYF. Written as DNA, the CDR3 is TGCGCCAGCAGCCAAGGGCTCGGGACCTACGAGCAGTACTTC.